Below, 13 T cell receptor beta chains from the same sample are listed, as sequenced in a study of blood T cells in healthy people across ages. With a J-beta primer mix and a sample-barcoded 5' primer, a second PCR ran about 7 to 12 cycles. MiXCR, run by TCRdb on the 5' RACE reads, gives a single entry per CDR3 protein. Here the sample spans about 670,000 distinct CDR3 sequences, approximately 52% being singletons. The material sequenced was blood. These TCRs come from a woman older than 75 in good health.

The chain couples TRBV3-1 to TRBJ2-7; 9 nucleotides line up with TRBD1. Judging by the DNA end, TRBJ2-4 fits better; the J call may be wrong. CDR1 is LGHDT, CDR2 YNNKEL, per germline (reference sequence). The length of the CDR3 is 15 residues. The CDR3 sequence is CASSQTLQGAYIQYF. CDR3 bases: TGTGCCAGCAGCCAGACTCTACAGGGGGCTTACATTCAGTACTTC.

The V call is TRBV27, the J call TRBJ2-3; 10 positions match TRBD1. The germline V gene has CDR1 MNHEY and CDR2 SMNVEV (reference sequence). V was pared by 3 bases and J by 2 bases, with 17 bases of the junction left unmatched. The CDR3 is made up of 20 amino acids. This chain's CDR3 is CASSLKPPGQGQLLTDTQYF. Here the CDR3 DNA reads TGTGCCAGCAGTTTGAAACCGCCGGGACAGGGGCAGCTCCTCACAGATACGCAGTATTTT.

V usage is TRBV20-1 and J usage is TRBJ2-7; D is unresolved. V gave up 3 bases and J gave up 2 bases, with 8 bases separating them. The CDR3 sequence is 12 residues long. The germline V gene encodes CDR1 DFQATT and CDR2 SNEGSKA (reference sequence). The chain's CDR3 is CSASPDPYEQYF. DNA for the CDR3: TGCAGTGCTAGCCCGGATCCCTACGAGCAGTACTTC.

This rearrangement joins TRBV5-1 to TRBJ2-7; 12 positions agree with TRBD2. The CDR3 is made up of 14 amino acids. Germline loops: CDR1 SGHRS, CDR2 YFSETQ. V lost 7 bases, J lost 2 bases, and 4 bases stayed unmatched. The CDR3 protein is CASARLAGAYEQYF. The CDR3, as DNA: TGCGCCAGCGCGAGACTAGCGGGAGCCTACGAGCAGTACTTC.

This clonotype has ten or more counts. This rearrangement joins TRBV7-3 to TRBJ2-1, with D hard to call. This CDR3 spans 15 amino acids. CDR1 is SGHTA and CDR2 is FQGTGA in the germline V gene. The V and J ends lost 2 bases and 4 bases respectively, with 12 bases between them. CDR3 sequence reads: CASSLGGFLYNEQFF. The CDR3 DNA follows: TGTGCCAGCAGCTTAGGCGGATTCCTTTACAATGAGCAGTTCTTC.

V usage is TRBV7-2 and J usage is TRBJ2-5, with 12 positions matching TRBD2. CDR1 is SGHTA and CDR2 is FQGNSA in the germline V gene. Trimming removed 5 bases from V and 3 bases from J; junction bases left unmatched: 7. The CDR3 has 16 residues. In DNA, the CDR3 is TGTGCCAGCAGCCCTCGGCGACTAGCGGGGGAAGAGACCCAGTACTTC. The encoded protein is CASSPRRLAGEETQYF.

This clonotype came up many times. The CDR3 sequence is CASRVARGNEQFF. The CDR3 nucleotides are TGCGCCAGCAGAGTAGCGCGGGGGAATGAGCAGTTCTTC. The genes are TRBV10-2 and TRBJ2-1, with TRBD2 matching 7 bases. The CDR3 is 13 residues long. V lost 6 bases to trimming and J lost 7 bases; unmatched junction nucleotides: 6. Per germline, CDR1 WSHSY and CDR2 SAAADI.

The chain combines TRBV12-3 or TRBV12-4 with TRBJ2-1, with 7 bases lining up with TRBD2. Trimming removed 4 bases from V and 2 bases from J; junction bases left unmatched: 5. There are 15 residues in the CDR3. Written as DNA, the CDR3 is TGTGCCAGCAGTTGGGCGGGAGCGCCCTACAATGAGCAGTTCTTC. Protein: CASSWAGAPYNEQFF.

This clonotype was seen many times. The CDR3 DNA reads TGTGCCATCAGTTTCGGGACAGGGGGAACTGAAGCTTTCTTT. Encoded protein: CAISFGTGGTEAFF. The chain joins TRBV10-3 to TRBJ1-1; 11 bases are a match to TRBD1. CDR1 is ENHRY, CDR2 SYGVKD, per germline. V was clipped by 5 bases and J by 5 bases; unmatched bases: 4. The length of the CDR3 is 14 residues.

This clonotype was seen at least ten times. The genes are TRBV29-1 and TRBJ1-5, with TRBD1 matching over 8 bases. The V and J ends lost 6 bases and 2 bases, in that order; junction bases with no gene match: 6. Looked up from germline, CDR1 is SQVTM and CDR2 is ANQGSEA. This CDR3 contains 14 residues. For the CDR3, the DNA is TGCAGCGTCGCAACAGGGGGGGGCAATCAGCCCCAGCATTTT. This translates into CSVATGGGNQPQHF.

The V gene is TRBV12-3 or TRBV12-4, the J gene TRBJ2-2, with 7 bases matching TRBD2. The CDR3 covers 13 residues. With V trimmed by 5 bases and J by 6 bases, 3 bases remained unmatched. The CDR3 region has the DNA TGTGCCAGCAGTGTGCGGGAGTCCGGGGAGCTGTTTTTT. Protein: CASSVRESGELFF.

A note on this clonotype: One junction end does not reproduce the germline sequence, and a read error may be involved. This chain connects TRBV3-1 to TRBJ2-2, with D possibly being TRBD2 (5 bases). In germline, CDR1 is LGHDT, CDR2 YNNKEL (reference sequence). This CDR3 is 14 amino acids long. CDR3 sequence reads: CASSQSWNTGKLFF. In DNA, the CDR3 is TGTGCCAGCAGCCAAAGTTGGAACACCGGGAAGCTGTTTTTT.

V is TRBV7-3 and J is TRBJ1-1; possibly TRBD1 for D (5 bases). The CDR3 is 13 residues long. V lost 6 bases and J lost 5, with 13 bases in between. The germline CDR1 and CDR2 sequences are SGHTA and FQGTGA. Here the CDR3 reads CASSPQGGTEAFF. CDR3 nucleotides: TGTGCCAGCAGTCCGCAGGGTGGTACTGAAGCTTTCTTT. Complete variable domain (other parts from reference TRBV7-3 and TRBJ1-1): GAGVSQTPSNKVTEKGKYVELRCDPISGHTALYWYRQSLGQGPEFLIYFQGTGAADDSGLPNDRFFAVRPEGSVSTLKIQRTERGDSAVYLCASSPQGGTEAFFGQGTRLTVV.